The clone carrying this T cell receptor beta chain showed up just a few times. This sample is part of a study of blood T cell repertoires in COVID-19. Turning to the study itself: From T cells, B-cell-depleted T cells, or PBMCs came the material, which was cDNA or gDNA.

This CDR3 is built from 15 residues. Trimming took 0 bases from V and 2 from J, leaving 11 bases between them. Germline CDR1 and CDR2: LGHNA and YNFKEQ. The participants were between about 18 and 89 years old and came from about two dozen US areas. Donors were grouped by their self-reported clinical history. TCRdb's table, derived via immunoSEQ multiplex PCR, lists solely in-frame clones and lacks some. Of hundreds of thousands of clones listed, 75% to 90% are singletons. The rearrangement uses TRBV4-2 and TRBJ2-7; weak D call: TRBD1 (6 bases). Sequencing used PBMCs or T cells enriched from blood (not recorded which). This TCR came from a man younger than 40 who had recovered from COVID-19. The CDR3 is CASSQDRQGTYEQYF. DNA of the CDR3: TGTGCCAGCAGCCAAGATCGGCAGGGGACCTACGAGCAGTACTTC.